The entry below describes one T cell receptor (beta chain). Its specificity is unknown. This specimen comes from a study of PD-1 blockade in mismatch repair-deficient tumors. Turning to the study itself: All were previously treated, progressing patients with eleven to twelve mismatch repair-deficient cancer types.

Measured with immunoSEQ multiplex PCR; TCRdb has only the in-frame clones, and not every one. The table has 100,000 or so clones, over 65% seen once. The CDR3 runs to 13 residues. The germline V gene encodes CDR1 KGHSH and CDR2 LQKENI. After removal of 2 bases from V and 9 bases from J, the junction contained 2 bases not matched to a gene. Study results and limitations: After pembrolizumab, tumor-resident clones rose rapidly, then generally contracted before radiologic responses.

Every patient had mismatch repair deficiency by PCR or immunohistochemistry. TCR sequencing covered three patients who responded to pembrolizumab. The J gene is TRBJ2-1, the V gene TRBV18, with 9 bases matching TRBD2. This specimen consisted of peripheral blood, obtained approximately 8 months after starting pembrolizumab. The TCR comes from an adult with mismatch repair-deficient cancer. The CDR3 DNA sequence: TGTGCCAGCTCACCAAAGACTAGCGGTGAGCAGTTCTTC. It encodes CASSPKTSGEQFF.